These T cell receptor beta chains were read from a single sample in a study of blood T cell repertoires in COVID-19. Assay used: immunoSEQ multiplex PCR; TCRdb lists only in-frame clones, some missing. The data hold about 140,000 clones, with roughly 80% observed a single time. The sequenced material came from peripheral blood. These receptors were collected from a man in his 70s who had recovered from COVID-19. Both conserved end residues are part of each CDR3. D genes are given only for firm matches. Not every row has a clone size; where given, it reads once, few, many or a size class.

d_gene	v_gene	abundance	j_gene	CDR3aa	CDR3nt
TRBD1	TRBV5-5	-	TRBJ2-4	CASSRGDRGRGEDIQYF	TGTGCCAGCAGCCGGGGGGACAGGGGGCGAGGAGAGGACATTCAGTACTTC
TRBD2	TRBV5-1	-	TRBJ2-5	CASSLIGLAGETQYF	TGCGCCAGCAGCTTGATTGGACTAGCGGGAGAGACCCAGTACTTC
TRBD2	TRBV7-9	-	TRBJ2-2	CASRGLGSNTGELFF	TGTGCCAGCAGGGGACTAGGGTCGAACACCGGGGAGCTGTTTTTT
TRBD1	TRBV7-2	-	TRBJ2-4	CASSHPRDRANIQYF	TGTGCCAGCAGCCATCCCCGGGACAGGGCTAACATTCAGTACTTC
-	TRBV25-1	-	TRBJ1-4	CASSTSAGANEKLFF	TGTGCCAGCAGTACCTCGGCGGGGGCTAATGAAAAACTGTTTTTT
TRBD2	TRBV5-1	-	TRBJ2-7	CASSRGLALYEQYF	TGCGCCAGCAGCAGGGGACTAGCCCTCTACGAGCAGTACTTC
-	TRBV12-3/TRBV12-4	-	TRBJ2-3	CASSLVADTQYF	TGTGCCAGCAGTTTAGTAGCGGATACGCAGTATTTT
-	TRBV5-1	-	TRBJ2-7	CASSLLDRSSYEQYF	TGCGCCAGCAGCTTGTTAGATCGGAGCTCCTACGAGCAGTACTTC
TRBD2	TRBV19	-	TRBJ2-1	CASSSSSGRGNEQFF	TGTGCCAGTAGTTCTTCTAGCGGGAGGGGCAATGAGCAGTTCTTC
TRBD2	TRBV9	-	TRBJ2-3	CASSVAAGGPTDTQYF	TGTGCCAGCAGCGTAGCCGCGGGAGGGCCCACAGATACGCAGTATTTT
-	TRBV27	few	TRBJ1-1	CASRPEVAFF	TGTGCCAGCCGACCAGAGGTAGCTTTCTTT
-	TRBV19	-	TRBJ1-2	CASSPSPRNYGYTF	TGTGCCAGTAGCCCCTCCCCCAGGAACTATGGCTACACCTTC
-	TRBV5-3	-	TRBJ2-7	CARSLVCYSYEQYF	TGTGCCAGAAGCTTGGTATGTTACTCCTACGAGCAGTACTTC
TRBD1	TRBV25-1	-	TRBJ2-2	CASKNRGYTGELFF	TGTGCCAGCAAGAACAGGGGTTACACCGGGGAGCTGTTTTTT
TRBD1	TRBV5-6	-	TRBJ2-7	CASSQVGQANEQYF	TGTGCCAGCAGCCAGGTGGGACAGGCAAACGAGCAGTACTTC
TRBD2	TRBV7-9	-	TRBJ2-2	CASSSGLAGGELFF	TGTGCCAGCAGCTCGGGACTAGCGGGCGGGGAGCTGTTTTTT
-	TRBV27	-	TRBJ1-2	CASSLRRSPYYGYTF	TGTGCCAGCAGTTTACGGCGTAGCCCATACTATGGCTACACCTTC
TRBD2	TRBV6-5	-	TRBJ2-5	CASSYGLAGFETQYF	TGTGCCAGCAGTTACGGGCTAGCGGGATTTGAGACCCAGTACTTC
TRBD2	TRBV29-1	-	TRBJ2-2	CIGPGLAGAKPNTGELFF	TGCATCGGTCCGGGGCTAGCGGGAGCAAAGCCGAACACCGGGGAGCTGTTTTTT
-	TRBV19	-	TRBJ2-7	CASSPQGPYYEQYF	TGTGCCAGTAGTCCGCAGGGCCCCTACTACGAGCAGTACTTC
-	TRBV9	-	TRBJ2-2	CASSVLTSTGELFF	TGTGCCAGCAGCGTTTTGACTAGCACCGGGGAGCTGTTTTTT
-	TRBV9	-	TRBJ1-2	CASSVDGSRGYTF	TGTGCCAGCAGCGTAGATGGATCGCGGGGCTACACCTTC
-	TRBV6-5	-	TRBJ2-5	CASRTSFPGEETQYF	TGTGCCAGCAGGACTAGCTTCCCAGGGGAAGAGACCCAGTACTTC
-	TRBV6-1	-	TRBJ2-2	CASSETGRYEELFF	TGTGCCAGCAGTGAAACCGGGAGATATGAGGAGCTGTTTTTT
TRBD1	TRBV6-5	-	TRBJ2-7	CASSYLTGNEQYF	TGTGCCAGCAGTTACTTGACAGGGAACGAGCAGTACTTC
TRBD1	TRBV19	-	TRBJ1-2	CASSRQGVGRGYTF	TGTGCCAGTAGCCGGCAGGGGGTCGGGCGGGGCTACACCTTC
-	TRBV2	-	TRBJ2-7	CASRPPFRQVLEQYF	TGTGCCAGCAGACCCCCCTTCAGACAGGTCTTAGAGCAGTACTTC
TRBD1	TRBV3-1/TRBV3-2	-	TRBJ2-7	CASSHRGQGSYEQYF	TGTGCCAGCAGCCACCGAGGACAGGGTTCCTACGAGCAGTACTTC
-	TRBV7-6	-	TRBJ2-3	CASSFGGNTDTQYF	TGTGCCAGCAGCTTCGGCGGGAACACAGATACGCAGTATTTT
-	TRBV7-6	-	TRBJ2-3	CASSLARLGGTDTQYF	TGTGCCAGCAGCTTAGCCCGACTAGGGGGCACAGATACGCAGTATTTT
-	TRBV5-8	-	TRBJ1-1	CASSLREAWAFF	TGTGCCAGCAGCTTGCGTGAGGCTTGGGCTTTCTTT
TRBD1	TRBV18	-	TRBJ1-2	CASSQGGRGLGYTF	TGTGCCAGCTCCCAAGGTGGCAGGGGGCTTGGCTACACCTTC
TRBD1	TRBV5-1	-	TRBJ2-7	CASREGQGAYEQYF	TGCGCCAGCAGAGAGGGACAGGGGGCCTACGAGCAGTACTTC
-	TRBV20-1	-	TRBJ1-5	CSASHQGGNQPQHF	TGCAGTGCTAGTCACCAGGGTGGCAATCAGCCCCAGCATTTT
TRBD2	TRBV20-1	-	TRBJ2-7	CSARTSGEQYF	TGCAGTGCCCGAACTAGCGGCGAGCAGTACTTC
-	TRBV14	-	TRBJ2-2	CASSPNYGSLSNTGELFF	TGTGCCAGCAGTCCAAACTACGGAAGCTTGTCGAACACCGGGGAGCTGTTTTTT
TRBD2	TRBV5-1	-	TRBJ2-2	CASSAGLAVNTGELFF	TGCGCCAGCAGCGCCGGACTAGCGGTTAACACCGGGGAGCTGTTTTTT
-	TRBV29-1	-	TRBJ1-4	CSGEAGEKLFF	TGCAGCGGGGAGGCAGGTGAAAAACTGTTTTTT
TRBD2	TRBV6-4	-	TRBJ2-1	CASSDRGGRGFSSSYNEQFF	TGTGCCAGCAGTGACCGGGGCGGGAGGGGGTTTTCCAGCTCCTACAATGAGCAGTTCTTC
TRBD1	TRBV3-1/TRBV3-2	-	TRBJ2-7	CASSHRGNYYEQYF	TGTGCCAGCAGCCACAGGGGGAATTACTACGAGCAGTACTTC
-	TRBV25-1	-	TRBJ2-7	CASGLPAGSGQYF	TGTGCCAGCGGCTTGCCTGCGGGGTCAGGGCAGTACTTC
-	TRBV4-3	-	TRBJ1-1	CASSQDTRMNTEAFF	TGCGCCAGCAGCCAAGATACCAGGATGAACACTGAAGCTTTCTTT
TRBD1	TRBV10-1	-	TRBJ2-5	CASPQEDRGRETQYF	TGCGCCAGCCCCCAGGAGGACAGGGGGCGCGAGACCCAGTACTTC
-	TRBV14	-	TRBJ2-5	CASSRRRVWFQETQYF	TGTGCCAGCAGCCGAAGAAGAGTCTGGTTCCAAGAGACCCAGTACTTC
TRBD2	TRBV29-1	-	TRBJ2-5	CSVIPSGSGETQYF	TGCAGCGTTATACCTAGCGGGAGTGGAGAGACCCAGTACTTC
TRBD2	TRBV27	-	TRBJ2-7	CASSTTGLASYEQYF	TGTGCCAGTAGCACCACGGGACTAGCGTCCTACGAGCAGTACTTC